This entry is about one T cell receptor beta chain. Its matching antigen is unknown. The sample is drawn from a study of T-cell reconstitution after alpha-beta-depleted transplantation in children. The CDR3 is made up of 13 amino acids. The germline V gene encodes CDR1 LNHNV and CDR2 YYDKDF (reference sequence). The V and J ends lost 0 bases and 7 bases respectively, with 6 bases between them. Unique molecular identifiers were incorporated when the TCRbeta library was constructed. TCRdb itself ran the PCR reads through MiXCR, one entry per CDR3 protein. The table includes 550,000 to 600,000 distinct CDR3 sequences, roughly 23% detected once. Study-wide results and caveats: One year after transplant, T-cell counts and diversity came mostly from newly produced T cells.

Sequences were derived from PBMCs, mostly from graft donor cells, sampled 360 days after TCRalphabeta/CD19-depleted stem cell transplant. The genes are TRBV15 and TRBJ2-2; no firm D call. The sequence was obtained from a boy younger than two who had a stem cell transplant for acute myeloid leukemia, so the T cells may come from the graft donor. The CDR3 region is CATSRDRDGELFF. In nucleotides, the CDR3 is TGTGCCACCAGCAGAGATAGAGACGGGGAGCTGTTTTTT.